Below, 10 T cell receptor beta chains from the same sample are listed, as sequenced in a study of identical twins. TCRdb re-analysed the 5' RACE reads in MiXCR, keeping a single row per CDR3 protein. The sample has over 200,000 distinct CDR3 sequences, under 12% seen once; the top ten hold 10%. Sequencing was carried out using memory T cells sorted from blood. Receptors were obtained from a man over 45 in good health.

This clonotype was counted at least ten times. One junction end disagrees with the germline gene, perhaps due to a read error. The CDR3 loop reads CASSLAGAANEKLFF. CDR3 bases: TGTGCCAGCAGCCTAGCGGGGGCAGCTAATGAAAAACTGTTTTTT. The V gene is TRBV7-9, the J gene TRBJ1-4; perhaps TRBD1 as D (6 bases). The germline CDR1 and CDR2 sequences are SEHNR and FQNEAQ (reference sequence). The CDR3 runs 15 residues.

The rearrangement links TRBV20-1 to TRBJ2-7; perhaps TRBD1 as D (7 bases). V lost 1 base and J 2 bases, leaving 15 bases between the germline ends. The germline CDR1 and CDR2 sequences are DFQATT and SNEGSKA (reference sequence). CDR3 length equals 15 residues. The CDR3 here is CSARGGAGTAYEQYF. The DNA for the CDR3 is TGCAGTGCTAGAGGTGGGGCGGGGACAGCCTACGAGCAGTACTTC.

This clonotype was recorded a few times. V is TRBV9 and J is TRBJ2-2; 7 nucleotides line up with TRBD1. The germline V gene encodes CDR1 SGDLS and CDR2 YYNGEE. There are 14 residues in the CDR3. Trimming cost V 3 bases and J 7 bases; bases outside gene matches: 6. In nucleotides, the CDR3 is TGTGCCAGCAGCGCTTCGACAGGGAGCGGGGAGCTGTTTTTT. Its protein is CASSASTGSGELFF. The full variable domain, in which reference TRBV9 and TRBJ2-2 provide the parts outside the CDR3, is DSGVTQTPKHLITATGQRVTLRCSPRSGDLSVYWYQQSLDQGLQFLIQYYNGEERAKGNILERFSAQQFPDLHSELNLSSLELGDSALYFCASSASTGSGELFFGEGSRLTVL.

This clonotype was seen many times. This chain's CDR3 is CASSPGLADTGELFF. The DNA of the CDR3 is TGTGCCAGCTCACCGGGACTAGCAGACACCGGGGAGCTGTTTTTT. The V call is TRBV18, the J call TRBJ2-2, with 9 bases fitting TRBD2. This CDR3 region has 15 residues. Losses at the gene ends were 3 bases for V and 3 bases for J; bases not matched to a gene: 2. Germline values: CDR1 KGHSH, CDR2 LQKENI.

J is TRBJ2-5 and V is TRBV2; D gene unclear. This CDR3 spans 10 amino acids. Germline CDR1 is SNHLY and CDR2 is FYNNEI. Trimming pared 8 bases from V and 3 bases from J, leaving 4 bases between. The CDR3 region is CASLEETQYF. In DNA, the CDR3 is TGTGCCAGCCTGGAAGAGACCCAGTACTTC.

The chain carries TRBV20-1 and TRBJ2-3, with 9 nucleotides matching TRBD2. The germline gives CDR1 DFQATT, CDR2 SNEGSKA (reference sequence). The CDR3 covers 14 residues. J was trimmed by 5 bases and V by 3 bases; bases with no gene match: 6. In DNA, the CDR3 is TGCAGTGCTAGTATAGCGGGAGCATTAGATACGCAGTATTTT. Protein product: CSASIAGALDTQYF.

This clonotype was recorded a few times. The chain uses TRBV28 and TRBJ2-1; D is unresolved. Germline values: CDR1 MDHEN, CDR2 SYDVKM. Trimming removed 1 base from V and 6 bases from J, with 10 bases in between. This CDR3 contains 14 residues. The CDR3 loop is CASSLYLGINEQFF. In DNA form, the CDR3 reads TGTGCCAGCAGTTTATATCTAGGGATCAATGAGCAGTTCTTC. The variable domain in full, with the rest retrieved from reference TRBV28 and TRBJ2-1, is DVKVTQSSRYLVKRTGEKVFLECVQDMDHENMFWYRQDPGLGLRLIYFSYDVKMKEKGDIPEGYSVSREKKERFSLILESASTNQTSMYLCASSLYLGINEQFFGPGTRLTVL.

The J gene is TRBJ2-1, the V gene TRBV20-1, with TRBD2 identical over 8 bases. With V trimmed by 2 bases and J by 7 bases, 10 bases remained unmatched. This CDR3 region has 15 residues. Germline V CDR1 and CDR2: DFQATT, SNEGSKA (reference sequence). CDR3 region: CSARNFGRAGNEQFF. As DNA, the CDR3 is TGCAGTGCTAGAAATTTCGGGAGGGCCGGGAATGAGCAGTTCTTC.

This rearrangement joins TRBV5-1 to TRBJ2-1, with TRBD2 as a possible D gene (5 bases). This CDR3 spans 14 amino acids. From germline, CDR1 is SGHRS and CDR2 YFSETQ. V lost 4 bases, J lost 5 bases, and 13 bases lay in between. The CDR3 protein is CASSEGGLNNEQFF. CDR3 bases: TGCGCCAGCAGCGAGGGTGGCCTCAACAATGAGCAGTTCTTC.

The rearrangement uses TRBV7-9 and TRBJ1-1; unclear D gene. V lost 5 bases and J 6 bases, leaving 10 bases between the germline ends. The germline V gene encodes CDR1 SEHNR and CDR2 FQNEAQ (reference sequence). The CDR3 has 12 amino acids. CDR3 coding DNA: TGTGCCAGCAGCCCCTGGGATTCTGAAGCTTTCTTT. This gives the protein CASSPWDSEAFF.